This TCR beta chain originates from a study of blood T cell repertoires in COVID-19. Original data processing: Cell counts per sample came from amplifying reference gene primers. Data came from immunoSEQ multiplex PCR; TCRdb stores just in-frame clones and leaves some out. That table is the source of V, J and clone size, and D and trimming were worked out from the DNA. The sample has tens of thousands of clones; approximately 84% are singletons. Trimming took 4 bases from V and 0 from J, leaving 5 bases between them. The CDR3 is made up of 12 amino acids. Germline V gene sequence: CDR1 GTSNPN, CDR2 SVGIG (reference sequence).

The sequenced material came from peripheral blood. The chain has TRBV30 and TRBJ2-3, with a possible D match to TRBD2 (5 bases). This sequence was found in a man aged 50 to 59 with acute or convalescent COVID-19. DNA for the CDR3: TGTGCCTGGACGGGGAGCACAGATACGCAGTATTTT. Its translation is CAWTGSTDTQYF.